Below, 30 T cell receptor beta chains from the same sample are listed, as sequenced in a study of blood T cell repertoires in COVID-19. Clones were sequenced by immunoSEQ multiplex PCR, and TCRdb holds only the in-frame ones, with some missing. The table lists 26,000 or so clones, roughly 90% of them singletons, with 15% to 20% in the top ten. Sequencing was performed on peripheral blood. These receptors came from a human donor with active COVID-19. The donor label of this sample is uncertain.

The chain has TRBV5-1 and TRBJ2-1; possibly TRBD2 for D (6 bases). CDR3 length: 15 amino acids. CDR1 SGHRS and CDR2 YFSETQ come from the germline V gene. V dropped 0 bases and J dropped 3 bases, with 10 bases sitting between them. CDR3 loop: CASSLARLGYNEQFF. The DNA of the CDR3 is TGCGCCAGCAGCTTGGCCCGACTAGGCTACAATGAGCAGTTCTTC.

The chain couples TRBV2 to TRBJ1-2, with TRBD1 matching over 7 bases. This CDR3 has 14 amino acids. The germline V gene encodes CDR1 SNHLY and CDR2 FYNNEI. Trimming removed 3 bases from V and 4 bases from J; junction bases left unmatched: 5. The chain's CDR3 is CASSDRGQLYGYTF. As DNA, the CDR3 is TGTGCCAGCAGTGATAGGGGACAGCTCTATGGCTACACCTTC.

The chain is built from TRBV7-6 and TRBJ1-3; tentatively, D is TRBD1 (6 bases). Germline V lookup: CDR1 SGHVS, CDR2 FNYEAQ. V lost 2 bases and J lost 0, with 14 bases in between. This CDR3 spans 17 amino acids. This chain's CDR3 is CASSLITGQFSGNTIYF. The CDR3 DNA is TGTGCCAGCAGCTTAATAACCGGACAGTTCTCTGGAAACACCATATATTTT.

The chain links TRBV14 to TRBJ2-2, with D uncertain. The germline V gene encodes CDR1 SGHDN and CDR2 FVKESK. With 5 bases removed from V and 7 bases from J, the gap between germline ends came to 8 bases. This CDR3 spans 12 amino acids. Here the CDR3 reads CASSLEIGELFF. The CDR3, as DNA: TGTGCCAGCAGCTTGGAGATCGGGGAGCTGTTTTTT.

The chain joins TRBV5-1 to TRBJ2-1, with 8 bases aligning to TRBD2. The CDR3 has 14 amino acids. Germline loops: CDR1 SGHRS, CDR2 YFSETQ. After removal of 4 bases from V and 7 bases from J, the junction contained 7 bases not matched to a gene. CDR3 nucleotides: TGCGCCAGCAGCACCGGGACTAGAGAGAATGAGCAGTTCTTC. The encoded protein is CASSTGTRENEQFF. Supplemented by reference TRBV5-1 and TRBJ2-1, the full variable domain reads KAGVTQTPRYLIKTRGQQVTLSCSPISGHRSVSWYQQTPGQGLQFLFEYFSETQRNKGNFPGRFSGRQFSNSRSEMNVSTLELGDSALYLCASSTGTRENEQFFGPGTRLTVL.

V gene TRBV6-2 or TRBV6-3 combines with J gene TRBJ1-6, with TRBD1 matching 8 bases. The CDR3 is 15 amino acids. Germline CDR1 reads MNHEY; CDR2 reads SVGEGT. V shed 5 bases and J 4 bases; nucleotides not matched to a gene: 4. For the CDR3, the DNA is TGTGCCAGCAGTGCCGGACAGGGTTATAATTCACCCCTCCACTTT. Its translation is CASSAGQGYNSPLHF.

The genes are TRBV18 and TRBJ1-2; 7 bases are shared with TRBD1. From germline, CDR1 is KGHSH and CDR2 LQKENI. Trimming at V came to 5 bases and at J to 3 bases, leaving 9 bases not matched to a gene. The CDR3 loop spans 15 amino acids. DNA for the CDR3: TGTGCCAGCTCAACGCCGGGACAGACATACTATGGCTACACCTTC. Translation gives CASSTPGQTYYGYTF.

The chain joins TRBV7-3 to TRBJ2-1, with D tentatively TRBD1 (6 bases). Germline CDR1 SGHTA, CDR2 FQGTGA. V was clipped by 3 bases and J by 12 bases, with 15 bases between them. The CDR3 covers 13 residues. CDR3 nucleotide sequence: TGTGCCAGCAGCTTGCAGGGGTCCGGTGTGCAGTTCTTC. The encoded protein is CASSLQGSGVQFF.

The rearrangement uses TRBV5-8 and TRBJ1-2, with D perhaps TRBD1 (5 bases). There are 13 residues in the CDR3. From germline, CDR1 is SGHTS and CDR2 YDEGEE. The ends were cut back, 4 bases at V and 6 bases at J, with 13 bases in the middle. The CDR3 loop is CASSLGLGDGYTF. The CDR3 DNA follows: TGTGCCAGCAGCCTGGGACTCGGAGATGGCTACACCTTC.

CDR3 sequence (DNA): TGTGCCAGCATCCCGGGACACTCTAACTATGGCTACACCTTC. This encodes CASIPGHSNYGYTF. This chain joins TRBV6-5 and TRBJ1-2; a weak D match, TRBD1 (6 bases). CDR1 and CDR2 (germline): MNHEY, SVGAGI. The CDR3 runs 14 residues. Trimming stripped 7 bases from V and 0 bases from J, with 12 bases between.

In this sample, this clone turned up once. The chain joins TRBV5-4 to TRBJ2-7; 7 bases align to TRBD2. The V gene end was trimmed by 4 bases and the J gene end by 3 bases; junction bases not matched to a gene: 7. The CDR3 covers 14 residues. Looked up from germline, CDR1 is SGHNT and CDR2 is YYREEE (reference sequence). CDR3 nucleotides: TGTGCCAGCAGCCCAAGCGGGATCAACTACGAGCAGTACTTC. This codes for CASSPSGINYEQYF.

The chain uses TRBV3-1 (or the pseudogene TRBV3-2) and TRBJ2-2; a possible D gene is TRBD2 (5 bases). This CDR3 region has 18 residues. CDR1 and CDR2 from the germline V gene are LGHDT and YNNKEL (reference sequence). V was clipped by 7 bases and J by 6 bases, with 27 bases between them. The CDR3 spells CASTRCLGAEARPGELFF. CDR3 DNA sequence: TGTGCCAGCACCCGATGTTTGGGAGCCGAGGCCCGCCCCGGGGAGCTGTTTTTT.

CDR3 residues: CASTALDRELNSPLHF. In DNA, the CDR3 is TGTGCCAGCACCGCCCTGGACAGGGAGTTAAATTCACCCCTCCACTTT. J is TRBJ1-6 and V is TRBV6-8; the match to TRBD1 covers 8 bases. Germline trimming cut 7 bases from V and 7 bases from J; bases unmatched to any gene: 12. The CDR3 sequence is 16 residues long. The germline CDR1 and CDR2 sequences are MNHGY and SAAAGT.

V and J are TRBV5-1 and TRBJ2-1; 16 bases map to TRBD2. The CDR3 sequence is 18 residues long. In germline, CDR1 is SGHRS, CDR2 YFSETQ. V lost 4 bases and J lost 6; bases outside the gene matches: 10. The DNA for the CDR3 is TGCGCCAGCAGCCCCGGGACTAGCGGGGGGGCCAAATTCAATGAGCAGTTCTTC. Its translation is CASSPGTSGGAKFNEQFF. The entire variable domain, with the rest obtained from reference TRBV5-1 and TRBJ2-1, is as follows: KAGVTQTPRYLIKTRGQQVTLSCSPISGHRSVSWYQQTPGQGLQFLFEYFSETQRNKGNFPGRFSGRQFSNSRSEMNVSTLELGDSALYLCASSPGTSGGAKFNEQFFGPGTRLTVL.

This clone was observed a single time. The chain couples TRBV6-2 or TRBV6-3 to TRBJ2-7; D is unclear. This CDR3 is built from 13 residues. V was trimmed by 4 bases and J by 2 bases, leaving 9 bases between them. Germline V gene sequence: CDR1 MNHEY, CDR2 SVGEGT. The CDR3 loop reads CASSLDNPYEQYF. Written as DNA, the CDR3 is TGTGCCAGCAGTTTAGACAACCCCTACGAGCAGTACTTC.

CDR3 sequence reads: CASSRGREQYF. The CDR3 DNA is TGTGCCAGTTCCCGGGGGAGGGAGCAGTACTTC. The gene calls are TRBV27 and TRBJ2-7; TRBD2 might be the D (6 bases). The CDR3 totals 11 residues. Germline V gene sequence: CDR1 MNHEY, CDR2 SMNVEV (reference sequence). Trimming left V 9 bases short and J 7 bases short, with 13 bases between.

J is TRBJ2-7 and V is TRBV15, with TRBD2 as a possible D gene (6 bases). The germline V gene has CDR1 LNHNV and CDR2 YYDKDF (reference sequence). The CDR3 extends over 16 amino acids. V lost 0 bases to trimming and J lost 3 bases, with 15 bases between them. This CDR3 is CATSRDLAERGYEQYF. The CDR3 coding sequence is TGTGCCACCAGCAGAGATTTAGCGGAACGGGGCTACGAGCAGTACTTC.

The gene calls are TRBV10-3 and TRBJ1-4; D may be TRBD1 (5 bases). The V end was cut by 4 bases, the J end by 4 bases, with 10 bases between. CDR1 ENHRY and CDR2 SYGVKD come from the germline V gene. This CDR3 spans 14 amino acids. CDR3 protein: CAISAEGVNEKLFF. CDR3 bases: TGTGCCATCAGTGCGGAAGGGGTTAATGAAAAACTGTTTTTT.

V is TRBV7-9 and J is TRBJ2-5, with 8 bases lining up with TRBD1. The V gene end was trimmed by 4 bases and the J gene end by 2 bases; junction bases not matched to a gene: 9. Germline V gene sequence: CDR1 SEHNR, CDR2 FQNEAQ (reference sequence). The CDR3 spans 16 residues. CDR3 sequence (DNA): TGTGCCAGCAGCTGGCGCAGGGGGCGGCCACAAGAGACCCAGTACTTC. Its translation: CASSWRRGRPQETQYF.

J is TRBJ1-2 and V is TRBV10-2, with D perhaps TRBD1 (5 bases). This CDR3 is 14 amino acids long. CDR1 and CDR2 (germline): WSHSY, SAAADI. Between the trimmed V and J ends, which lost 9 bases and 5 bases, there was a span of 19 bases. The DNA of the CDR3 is TGCGCCAGTGGGGAGGAACAGGCGTATTATGGCTACACCTTC. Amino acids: CASGEEQAYYGYTF.

CDR3 in DNA: TGTGCCAGCACCCCCGGGACAGGGGACTACGAGCAGTACTTC. Its translation is CASTPGTGDYEQYF. The rearrangement uses TRBV27 and TRBJ2-7, with TRBD1 matching 10 bases. From germline, CDR1 is MNHEY and CDR2 SMNVEV (reference sequence). The CDR3 is 14 amino acids. The J segment lost 3 bases and the V segment lost 7 bases, leaving 6 bases of the junction unmatched.

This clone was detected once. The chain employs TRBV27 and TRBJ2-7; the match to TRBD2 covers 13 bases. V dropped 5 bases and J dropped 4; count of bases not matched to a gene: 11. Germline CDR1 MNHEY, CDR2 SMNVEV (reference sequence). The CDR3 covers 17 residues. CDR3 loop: CASSPRGTSGAGYEQYF. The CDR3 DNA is TGTGCCAGCAGTCCCAGAGGGACTAGCGGGGCGGGGTACGAGCAGTACTTC.

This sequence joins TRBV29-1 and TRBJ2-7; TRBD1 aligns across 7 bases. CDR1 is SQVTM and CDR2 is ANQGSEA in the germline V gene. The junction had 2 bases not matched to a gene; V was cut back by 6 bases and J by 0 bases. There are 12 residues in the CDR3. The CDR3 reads CSVWDSSYEQYF. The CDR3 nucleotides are TGCAGCGTCTGGGACAGCTCCTACGAGCAGTACTTC.

For the CDR3, the DNA is TGTGCCAGCAGCGTAGGTCGGATCAAGGGGGACATCAATGAAAAACTGTTTTTT. Protein sequence: CASSVGRIKGDINEKLFF. This chain uses TRBV9 with TRBJ1-4; a weak D match, TRBD1 (6 bases). The CDR3 is made up of 18 amino acids. CDR1 SGDLS and CDR2 YYNGEE come from the germline V gene. Trimming pared 0 bases from V and 5 bases from J, leaving 20 bases between.

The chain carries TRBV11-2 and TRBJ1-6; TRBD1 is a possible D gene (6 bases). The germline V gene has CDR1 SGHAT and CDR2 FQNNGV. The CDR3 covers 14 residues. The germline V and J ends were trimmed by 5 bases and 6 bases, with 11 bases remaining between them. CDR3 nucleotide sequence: TGTGCCAGCAGCCAAGTAGGGGGTAATTCACCCCTCCACTTT. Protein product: CASSQVGGNSPLHF.

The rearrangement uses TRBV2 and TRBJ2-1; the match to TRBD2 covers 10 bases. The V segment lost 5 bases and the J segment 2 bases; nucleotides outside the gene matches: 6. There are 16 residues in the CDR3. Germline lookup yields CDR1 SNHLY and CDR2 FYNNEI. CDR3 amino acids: CASSPRAGGTYNEQFF. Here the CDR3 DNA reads TGTGCCAGCAGTCCAAGAGCGGGAGGGACCTACAATGAGCAGTTCTTC.

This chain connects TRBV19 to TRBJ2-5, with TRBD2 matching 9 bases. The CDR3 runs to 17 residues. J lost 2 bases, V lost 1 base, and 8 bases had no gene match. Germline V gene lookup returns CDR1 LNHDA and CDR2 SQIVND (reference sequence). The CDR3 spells CASSIGVRLAVQETQYF. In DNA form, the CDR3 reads TGTGCCAGTAGTATAGGGGTAAGACTAGCGGTACAAGAGACCCAGTACTTC. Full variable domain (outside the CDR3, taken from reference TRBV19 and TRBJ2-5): DGGITQSPKYLFRKEGQNVTLSCEQNLNHDAMYWYRQDPGQGLRLIYYSQIVNDFQKGDIAEGYSVSREKKESFPLTVTSAQKNPTAFYLCASSIGVRLAVQETQYFGPGTRLLVL.

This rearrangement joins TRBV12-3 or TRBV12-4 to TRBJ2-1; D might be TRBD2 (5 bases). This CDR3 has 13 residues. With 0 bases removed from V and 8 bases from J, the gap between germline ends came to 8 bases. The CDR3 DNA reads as TGTGCCAGCAGTTTAGCGGTAGCGTATGAGCAGTTCTTC. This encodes CASSLAVAYEQFF.

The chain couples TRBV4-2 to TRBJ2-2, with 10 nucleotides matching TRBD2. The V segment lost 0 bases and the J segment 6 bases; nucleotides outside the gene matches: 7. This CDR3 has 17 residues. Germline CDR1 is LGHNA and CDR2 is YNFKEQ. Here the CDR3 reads CASSQDPLAGVPGELFF. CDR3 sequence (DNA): TGTGCCAGCAGCCAAGATCCGCTAGCGGGAGTCCCCGGGGAGCTGTTTTTT.

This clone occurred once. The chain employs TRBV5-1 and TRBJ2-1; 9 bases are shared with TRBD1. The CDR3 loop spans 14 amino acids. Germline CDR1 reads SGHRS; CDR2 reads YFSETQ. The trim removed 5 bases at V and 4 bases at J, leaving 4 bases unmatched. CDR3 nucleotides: TGCGCCAGCAGTGGGACAGGGAGTTACAATGAGCAGTTCTTC. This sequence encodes CASSGTGSYNEQFF.